Each of the 27 T cell receptor beta chains below was sequenced from the same sample in a study of blood T cell repertoires in COVID-19. TCRdb keeps only in-frame clones here, not all; method: immunoSEQ multiplex PCR. The sample carries more than 85,000 clones, about 83% recorded once. The specimen sequenced was peripheral blood. The source of these receptors is a man in his forties or fifties with active or convalescent COVID-19.

The rearrangement uses TRBV2 and TRBJ2-2, with 7 bases matching TRBD2. The CDR3 length is 14 residues. Germline CDR1 and CDR2: SNHLY and FYNNEI. Trimming took 8 bases from V and 5 from J; bases not matched to a gene: 8. The CDR3 DNA sequence: TGTGCCAGCCGACTAGCCCAAGAAACCGGGGAGCTGTTTTTT. As protein: CASRLAQETGELFF.

The chain carries TRBV18 and TRBJ1-6; D unclear. With 2 bases removed from V and 3 bases from J, the gap between germline ends came to 14 bases. The germline gives CDR1 KGHSH, CDR2 LQKENI. This CDR3 has 17 residues. CDR3 sequence (DNA): TGTGCCAGCTCACCAGAGGCAGCCAAAGGCTATAATTCACCCCTCCACTTT. Protein: CASSPEAAKGYNSPLHF. Using reference TRBV18 and TRBJ1-6 for the parts outside the CDR3, the full variable domain is NAGVMQNPRHLVRRRGQEARLRCSPMKGHSHVYWYRQLPEEGLKFMVYLQKENIIDESGMPKERFSAEFPKEGPSILRIQQVVRGDSAAYFCASSPEAAKGYNSPLHFGNGTRLTVT.

The gene calls are TRBV19 and TRBJ1-2; TRBD1 matches 7 bases. V shed 7 bases, J shed 2 bases, and the junction held 10 bases outside the gene matches. Per the germline V gene, CDR1 is LNHDA and CDR2 is SQIVND (reference sequence). This CDR3 has 15 residues. The CDR3 loop reads CASTHPPTGNYGYTF. In nucleotides, the CDR3 is TGTGCCAGTACCCACCCCCCGACAGGGAACTATGGCTACACCTTC.

This chain uses TRBV7-2 with TRBJ1-2; D remains unclear. Looked up from germline, CDR1 is SGHTA and CDR2 is FQGNSA. V lost 7 bases to trimming and J lost 9 bases, with 18 bases between them. The CDR3 has 13 residues. The CDR3 spells CASTYTRLYSYTF. CDR3 nucleotides: TGTGCCAGCACCTACACGAGGTTGTACAGCTACACCTTC.

J is TRBJ2-2 and V is TRBV6-2 or TRBV6-3, with 8 bases lining up with TRBD1. With V trimmed by 2 bases and J by 5 bases, 4 bases remained unmatched. The CDR3 runs to 15 residues. Germline V lookup: CDR1 MNHEY, CDR2 SVGEGT. CDR3 DNA sequence: TGTGCCAGCAGTTACCGGACAGGGATGACCGGGGAGCTGTTTTTT. This translates into CASSYRTGMTGELFF.

This clone occurred a few times. The chain joins TRBV12-3 or TRBV12-4 to TRBJ1-3; D ambiguous. The CDR3 is 13 residues long. Deletions cut 10 bases from V and 1 base from J, with 11 bases between. For the CDR3, the DNA is TGTGCCACCAAGACTGCTTCTGGAAACACCATATATTTT. Protein: CATKTASGNTIYF.

The V gene is TRBV2, the J gene TRBJ2-1; 11 nucleotides agree with TRBD1. From germline, CDR1 is SNHLY and CDR2 FYNNEI. Unmatched junction bases numbered 6, after V lost 8 bases and J lost 9 bases. CDR3 length: 13 amino acids. The CDR3 reads CASWRTGGSEQFF. The CDR3 coding sequence is TGTGCCAGCTGGAGGACAGGGGGCAGTGAGCAGTTCTTC.

V and J are TRBV4-1 and TRBJ1-5, with 8 bases lining up with TRBD1. With V trimmed by 0 bases and J by 1 base, 5 bases remained unmatched. The CDR3 extends over 17 amino acids. Germline loops: CDR1 MGHRA, CDR2 YSYEKL. This CDR3 reads CASSQETGDSSNQPQHF. The CDR3 coding sequence is TGCGCCAGCAGCCAAGAGACAGGGGACTCGAGCAATCAGCCCCAGCATTTT.

This clone appeared once. This chain uses TRBV6-2 or TRBV6-3 with TRBJ1-2; D remains ambiguous. Looked up from germline, CDR1 is MNHEY and CDR2 is SVGEGT. This CDR3 is built from 13 residues. The V end lost 5 bases, the J end lost 1 base, and 8 bases lay between the germline ends. CDR3 sequence: CASSASFNYGYTF. Written as DNA, the CDR3 is TGTGCCAGCAGTGCGTCCTTTAACTATGGCTACACCTTC.

For the CDR3, the DNA is TGTGCCAGAAGCTCCCTGGCGGTCACCTTC. Protein sequence: CARSSLAVTF. The J gene is TRBJ1-2, the V gene TRBV5-3; the D is unclear. TRBV5-3 is annotated as an ORF whose role is uncertain. Between the trimmed V and J ends, which lost 3 bases and 13 bases, there was a span of 10 bases. This CDR3 region has 10 residues.

The chain employs TRBV6-5 and TRBJ1-1; the D gene is possibly TRBD1 (5 bases). The V gene lost 5 bases and the J gene lost 2 bases, with 15 bases spanning the gap. This CDR3 spans 15 amino acids. In germline, CDR1 is MNHEY, CDR2 SVGAGI. The CDR3, as DNA: TGTGCCAGCAGTCCGGGGGGGGGAAGTAACACTGAAGCTTTCTTT. This gives the protein CASSPGGGSNTEAFF.

This clone appeared once. This rearrangement joins TRBV5-1 to TRBJ2-5, with 9 bases that match TRBD2. With 4 bases clipped from V and 5 bases from J, the junction kept 3 bases outside the gene matches. There are 13 residues in the CDR3. Per the germline V gene, CDR1 is SGHRS and CDR2 is YFSETQ. The CDR3 protein is CASSPGLAETQYF. The CDR3 nucleotides are TGCGCCAGCAGCCCAGGACTAGCGGAGACCCAGTACTTC.

There are a few counts of this clone. The rearrangement uses TRBV3-1 (or the pseudogene TRBV3-2) and TRBJ2-7; the D gene is possibly TRBD2 (5 bases). The CDR3 extends over 14 amino acids. Germline CDR1 reads LGHDT; CDR2 reads YNNKEL (reference sequence). V dropped 0 bases and J dropped 2 bases, with 8 bases sitting between them. CDR3 bases: TGTGCCAGCAGCCAAGATCTAGCAGCCTACGAGCAGTACTTC. This encodes CASSQDLAAYEQYF.

The chain recombines TRBV10-3 with TRBJ2-7, with D perhaps TRBD1 (6 bases). V was pared by 6 bases and J by 1 base, with 10 bases between. In germline, CDR1 is ENHRY, CDR2 SYGVKD. This CDR3 spans 13 amino acids. The CDR3 is CAIRDGQSYEQYF. CDR3 DNA: TGTGCCATCAGGGATGGACAGTCCTACGAGCAGTACTTC.

The genes are TRBV4-3 and TRBJ1-2; D call uncertain. The germline gives CDR1 LGHNA, CDR2 YSLEER. The ends were cut back, 3 bases at V and 4 bases at J, with 15 bases in the middle. CDR3 length: 15 residues. The CDR3 nucleotides read TGCGCCAGCAGCCAGGGTAGTACAGTAACCTATGGCTACACCTTC. This translates into CASSQGSTVTYGYTF.

The sample holds one count of this clone. The J gene is TRBJ1-2, the V gene TRBV6-5; TRBD1 is a possible D gene (5 bases). CDR3 length: 13 amino acids. Trimming left V 6 bases short and J 4 bases short, with 12 bases between. The germline V gene has CDR1 MNHEY and CDR2 SVGAGI. This CDR3 reads CASSWGPFYGYTF. Written as DNA, the CDR3 is TGTGCCAGCAGCTGGGGCCCTTTCTATGGCTACACCTTC.

The chain employs TRBV2 and TRBJ2-2; D call uncertain. The CDR3 loop spans 13 amino acids. The V end lost 7 bases, the J end lost 0 bases, and 6 bases lay between the germline ends. Per the germline V gene, CDR1 is SNHLY and CDR2 is FYNNEI. The CDR3 nucleotides read TGTGCCAGCACGACAACGAACACCGGGGAGCTGTTTTTT. This gives the protein CASTTTNTGELFF.

The chain links TRBV7-2 to TRBJ1-3; unclear D gene. The CDR3 consists of 14 residues. The germline V and J ends were trimmed by 7 bases and 5 bases, with 15 bases remaining between them. Per the germline V gene, CDR1 is SGHTA and CDR2 is FQGNSA. The CDR3 here is CASTSPGVRNTIYF. The CDR3 DNA reads TGTGCCAGCACCTCGCCCGGGGTTAGAAACACCATATATTTT.

This rearrangement joins TRBV6-1 to TRBJ2-5, with TRBD1 as a possible D gene (6 bases). Trimming stripped 4 bases from V and 1 base from J, with 16 bases between. This CDR3 spans 16 amino acids. CDR1 is MNHNS, CDR2 SASEGT, per germline. In nucleotides, the CDR3 is TGTGCCAGCAGTGTTCCCTTGACAGGAGTCCAAGAGACCCAGTACTTC. Translated, it gives CASSVPLTGVQETQYF.

The rearrangement joins TRBV10-3 to TRBJ2-1; TRBD1 is a possible D gene (8 bases). The CDR3 sequence is 14 residues long. The germline V gene has CDR1 ENHRY and CDR2 SYGVKD. The V end lost 7 bases, the J end lost 7 bases, and 17 bases lay between the germline ends. The DNA of the CDR3 is TGTGCCATCAAACAGACAGGGGAGGGGAATGAGCAGTTCTTC. It codes for CAIKQTGEGNEQFF.

V and J are TRBV5-4 and TRBJ1-4, with D perhaps matching TRBD1 (6 bases). The CDR3 runs 14 residues. Germline-derived CDR1 and CDR2 are SGHNT and YYREEE (reference sequence). Trimming removed 3 bases at V and 7 bases at J, with 13 bases between. CDR3 sequence: CASSSRGMGEKLFF. The CDR3 region has the DNA TGTGCCAGCAGCTCCAGGGGAATGGGTGAAAAACTGTTTTTT. The whole variable domain, filled in from reference TRBV5-4 and TRBJ1-4, reads ETGVTQSPTHLIKTRGQQVTLRCSSQSGHNTVSWYQQALGQGPQFIFQYYREEENGRGNFPPRFSGLQFPNYSSELNVNALELDDSALYLCASSSRGMGEKLFFGSGTQLSVL.

The chain uses TRBV12-3 or TRBV12-4 and TRBJ1-6; the D gene is possibly TRBD1 (6 bases). There are 13 residues in the CDR3. Deletions cut 5 bases from V and 8 bases from J, with 10 bases between. The CDR3 coding sequence is TGTGCCAGCAGTCCGTGGACAGATTCACCCCTCCACTTT. Its protein product is CASSPWTDSPLHF.

The V gene is TRBV5-1, the J gene TRBJ1-4; no clear D gene. Trimming pared 7 bases from V and 11 bases from J, leaving 15 bases between. Germline V gene lookup returns CDR1 SGHRS and CDR2 YFSETQ. This CDR3 spans 12 amino acids. For the CDR3, the DNA is TGCGCCAGCTCTGAGGGCAGTGGCAAACTGTTTTTT. It yields the protein CASSEGSGKLFF.

This rearrangement joins TRBV5-1 to TRBJ2-7; perhaps TRBD1 as D (6 bases). Germline V lookup: CDR1 SGHRS, CDR2 YFSETQ. The CDR3 is 13 residues long. V was shortened by 0 bases and J by 5 bases, with 9 bases between the two germline ends. The CDR3, as DNA: TGCGCCAGCAGCTTGGCAGGGACAAACGAGCAGTACTTC. Translating it yields CASSLAGTNEQYF.

The V and J genes are TRBV29-1 and TRBJ2-1, with D possibly matching TRBD2 (6 bases). CDR1 is SQVTM and CDR2 is ANQGSEA in the germline V gene. The CDR3 is made up of 15 amino acids. V lost 2 bases to trimming and J lost 9 bases, with 20 bases between them. The CDR3 sequence: CSVEQGGTLQVEQFF. For the CDR3, the DNA is TGCAGCGTTGAACAGGGAGGTACCTTACAAGTTGAGCAGTTCTTC.

CDR3 loop: CASSQATGRYTSTDTQYF. The CDR3 DNA follows: TGCGCCAGCAGCCAAGCGACAGGGAGATACACCAGCACAGATACGCAGTATTTT. The V call is TRBV4-3, the J call TRBJ2-3, with TRBD1 matching 7 bases. V lost 1 base and J lost 0; bases outside the gene matches: 10. The V gene's germline CDR1 is LGHNA and CDR2 YSLEER. This CDR3 has 18 residues.

The chain recombines TRBV25-1 with TRBJ2-1, with D perhaps TRBD2 (6 bases). The length of the CDR3 is 15 residues. Germline lookup yields CDR1 MGHDK and CDR2 SYGVNS. The germline V and J ends were trimmed by 7 bases and 9 bases, with 22 bases remaining between them. CDR3 sequence: CASTATLGGRREQFF. For the CDR3, the DNA is TGTGCCAGCACCGCGACCCTGGGGGGACGGCGTGAGCAGTTCTTC.